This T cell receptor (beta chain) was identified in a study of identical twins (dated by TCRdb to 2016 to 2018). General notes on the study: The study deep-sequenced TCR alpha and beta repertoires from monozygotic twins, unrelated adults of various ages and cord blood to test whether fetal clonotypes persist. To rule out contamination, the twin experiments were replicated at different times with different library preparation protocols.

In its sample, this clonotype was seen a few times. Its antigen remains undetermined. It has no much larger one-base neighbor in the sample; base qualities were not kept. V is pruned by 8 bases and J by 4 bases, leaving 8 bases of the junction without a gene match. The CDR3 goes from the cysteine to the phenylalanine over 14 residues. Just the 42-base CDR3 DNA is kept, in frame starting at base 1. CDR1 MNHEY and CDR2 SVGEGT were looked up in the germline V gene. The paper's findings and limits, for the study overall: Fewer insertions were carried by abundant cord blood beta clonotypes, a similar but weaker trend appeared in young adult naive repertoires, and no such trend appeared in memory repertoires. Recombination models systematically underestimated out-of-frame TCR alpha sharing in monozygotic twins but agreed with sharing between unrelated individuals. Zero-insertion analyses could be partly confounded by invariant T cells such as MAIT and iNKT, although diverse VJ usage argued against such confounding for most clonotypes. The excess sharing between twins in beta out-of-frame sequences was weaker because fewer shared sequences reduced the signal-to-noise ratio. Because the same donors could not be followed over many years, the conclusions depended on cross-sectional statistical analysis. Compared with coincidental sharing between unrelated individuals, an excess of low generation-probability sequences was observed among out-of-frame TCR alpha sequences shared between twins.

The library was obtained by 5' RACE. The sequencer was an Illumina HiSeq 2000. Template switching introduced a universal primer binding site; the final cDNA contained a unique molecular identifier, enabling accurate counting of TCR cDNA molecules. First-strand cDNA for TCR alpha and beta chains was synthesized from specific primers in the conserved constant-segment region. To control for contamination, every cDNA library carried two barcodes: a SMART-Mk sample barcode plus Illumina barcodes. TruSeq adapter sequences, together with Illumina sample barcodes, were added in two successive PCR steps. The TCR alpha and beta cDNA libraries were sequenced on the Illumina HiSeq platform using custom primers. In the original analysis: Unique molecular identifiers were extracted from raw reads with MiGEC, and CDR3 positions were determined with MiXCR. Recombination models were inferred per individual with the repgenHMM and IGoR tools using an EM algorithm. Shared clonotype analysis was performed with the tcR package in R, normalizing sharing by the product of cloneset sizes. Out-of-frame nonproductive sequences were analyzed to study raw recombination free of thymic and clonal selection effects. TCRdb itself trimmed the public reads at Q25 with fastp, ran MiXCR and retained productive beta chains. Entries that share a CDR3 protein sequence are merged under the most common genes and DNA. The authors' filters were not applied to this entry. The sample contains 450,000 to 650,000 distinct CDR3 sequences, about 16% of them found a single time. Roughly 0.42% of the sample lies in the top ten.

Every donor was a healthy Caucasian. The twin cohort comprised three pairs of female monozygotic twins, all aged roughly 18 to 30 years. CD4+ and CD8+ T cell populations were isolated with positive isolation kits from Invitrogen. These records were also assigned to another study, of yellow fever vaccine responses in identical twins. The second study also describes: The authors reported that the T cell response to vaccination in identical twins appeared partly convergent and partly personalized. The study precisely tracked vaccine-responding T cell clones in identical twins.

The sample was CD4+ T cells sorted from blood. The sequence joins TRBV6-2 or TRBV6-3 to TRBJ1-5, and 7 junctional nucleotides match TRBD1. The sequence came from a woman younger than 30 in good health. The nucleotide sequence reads TGTGCCAGCGTAGCGGGACAGTTGAATCAGCCCCAGCATTTT. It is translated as CASVAGQLNQPQHF.